One and the same sample provided the 28 T cell receptor beta chains below, sequenced in a study of CD8 T cells in ankylosing spondylitis. Overall study findings and caveats: A TCR beta motif of fewer than 10 highly homologous variants seemed to mark ankylosing spondylitis blood.

TCRdb redid the calling of the 5' RACE reads with MiXCR, one entry per CDR3 protein. Of 400,000 or so distinct CDR3 sequences in the sample, 20% to 30% are singletons; the top ten hold under 0.9%. No antigen has been identified for these receptors. The sample taken for sequencing was blood, either unsorted or a sorted T cell fraction (not recorded which). The origin of the receptors is a male donor with ankylosing spondylitis.

This sequence joins TRBV3-1 and TRBJ2-3; D gene uncertain. Germline V gives CDR1 LGHDT, CDR2 YNNKEL (reference sequence). There are 16 residues in the CDR3. Trimming stripped 5 bases from V and 2 bases from J, with 17 bases between. This CDR3 reads CASSVLGGVSTDTQYF. In DNA form, the CDR3 reads TGTGCCAGCAGCGTTCTTGGTGGAGTCTCCACAGATACGCAGTATTTT.

Many counts were recorded for this clonotype. The genes are TRBV29-1 and TRBJ2-7, with D maybe TRBD1 (6 bases). Germline values: CDR1 SQVTM, CDR2 ANQGSEA. The CDR3 runs to 15 residues. Trimming cost V 4 bases and J 3 bases, with 19 bases left between them. The CDR3 DNA is TGCAGCGTTGCTTGGGACAAGCGAATTAACTACGAGCAGTACTTC. Translating it yields CSVAWDKRINYEQYF.

The table lists this clonotype with a few counts. This chain links TRBV20-1 with TRBJ2-4, with D unresolved. The V and J ends lost 5 bases and 5 bases respectively, with 10 bases between them. The V gene's germline CDR1 is DFQATT and CDR2 SNEGSKA (reference sequence). The CDR3 covers 12 residues. CDR3 sequence (DNA): TGCAGTGCTTCCTTAAGGGAAAACATTCAGTACTTC. It is translated as CSASLRENIQYF.

The gene calls are TRBV10-2 and TRBJ2-3, with a possible D match to TRBD1 (6 bases). The CDR3 runs to 19 residues. Germline CDR1 and CDR2: WSHSY and SAAADI. Trimming left V 2 bases short and J 2 bases short, with 23 bases between. For the CDR3, the DNA is TGCGCCAGCAGTGAGCTAACCGCAGTTGGACAGCTTTACACAGATACGCAGTATTTT. It encodes CASSELTAVGQLYTDTQYF.

V and J are TRBV10-2 and TRBJ1-2; 7 positions match TRBD1. Germline CDR1 and CDR2: WSHSY and SAAADI. The J segment lost 7 bases and the V segment lost 0 bases, leaving 14 bases of the junction unmatched. The length of the CDR3 is 17 residues. In DNA, the CDR3 is TGCGCCAGCAGTGAGTCTTCCCCCGGGACAGTCTTTTCTGGCTACACCTTC. Translation gives CASSESSPGTVFSGYTF.

This rearrangement joins TRBV5-1 to TRBJ2-5; TRBD1 matches 8 bases. The germline CDR1 and CDR2 sequences are SGHRS and YFSETQ. The CDR3 runs 15 residues. Losses at the gene ends were 5 bases for V and 5 bases for J; bases not matched to a gene: 11. The CDR3 is CASSRAQGALETQYF. CDR3 sequence (DNA): TGCGCCAGCAGTCGTGCCCAGGGGGCGCTTGAGACCCAGTACTTC.

This chain uses TRBV3-1 with TRBJ2-1, with TRBD2 matching 13 bases. The J segment lost 3 bases and the V segment lost 4 bases, leaving 6 bases of the junction unmatched. The CDR3 is made up of 17 amino acids. Germline assignment: CDR1 LGHDT and CDR2 YNNKEL (reference sequence). CDR3 loop: CASSPRTSGSHYNEQFF. For the CDR3, the DNA is TGTGCCAGCAGCCCCCGGACTAGCGGGAGTCACTACAATGAGCAGTTCTTC.

The gene calls are TRBV12-3 or TRBV12-4 and TRBJ2-7, with D possibly TRBD2 on 5 matching bases. This CDR3 region has 12 residues. The V end lost 7 bases, the J end lost 5 bases, and 12 bases lay between the germline ends. Written as DNA, the CDR3 is TGTGCCAGCAAAACTAGGGCCCACGAGCAGTACTTC. Translating it yields CASKTRAHEQYF.

This rearrangement joins TRBV20-1 to TRBJ2-5; D gene uncertain. The CDR3 is 13 amino acids. CDR1 and CDR2 (germline): DFQATT, SNEGSKA (reference sequence). V lost 6 bases, J lost 2 bases, and 13 bases lay in between. DNA for the CDR3: TGCAGTGCCCCCCCCGAGTGGCAAGAGACCCAGTACTTC. Amino acid sequence: CSAPPEWQETQYF.

In this sample, this clonotype turned up a few times. J is TRBJ1-2 and V is TRBV5-1, with 8 bases aligning to TRBD1. The CDR3 loop spans 17 amino acids. Germline CDR1 and CDR2: SGHRS and YFSETQ. J was trimmed by 2 bases and V by 4 bases; bases with no gene match: 13. The chain's CDR3 is CASSPWTGTNLNYGYTF. The CDR3 DNA follows: TGCGCCAGCAGCCCGTGGACAGGGACAAACTTGAACTATGGCTACACCTTC.

The genes are TRBV3-1 and TRBJ2-3; D possibly corresponds to TRBD1 (6 bases). The germline V gene encodes CDR1 LGHDT and CDR2 YNNKEL (reference sequence). V was pared by 3 bases and J by 4 bases, with 17 bases between. There are 16 residues in the CDR3. The CDR3 nucleotides read TGTGCCAGCAGCCAGGACCTAGGGGGAGCAGCAGATACGCAGTATTTT. Protein: CASSQDLGGAADTQYF.

This clonotype has a single count. The J gene is TRBJ1-1, the V gene TRBV7-9; D might be TRBD1 (5 bases). The CDR3 totals 14 residues. The ends were cut back, 1 base at V and 4 bases at J, with 10 bases in the middle. CDR1 and CDR2 from the germline V gene are SEHNR and FQNEAQ (reference sequence). The DNA for the CDR3 is TGTGCCAGCAGCTTAGGGGGGTTGAGCACTGAAGCTTTCTTT. Protein: CASSLGGLSTEAFF.

The table lists this clonotype with a few counts. This chain connects TRBV5-1 to TRBJ1-5; 8 bases agree with TRBD1. Germline CDR1 SGHRS, CDR2 YFSETQ. The CDR3 runs to 16 residues. The V and J ends lost 0 bases and 0 bases, in that order; junction bases with no gene match: 2. DNA for the CDR3: TGCGCCAGCAGCTTGGGGGACAGGTATAGCAATCAGCCCCAGCATTTT. Amino acid sequence: CASSLGDRYSNQPQHF.

In this sample, this clonotype turned up a few times. CDR3 sequence: CASSRRGGHEQYF. In DNA, the CDR3 is TGTGCCAGCAGCCGACGTGGGGGCCACGAGCAGTACTTC. The chain is built from TRBV3-1 and TRBJ2-7; weak D call: TRBD1 (6 bases). Germline CDR1 is LGHDT and CDR2 is YNNKEL (reference sequence). Trimming left V 4 bases short and J 5 bases short, with 12 bases between. The CDR3 extends over 13 amino acids.

The rearrangement uses TRBV18 and TRBJ2-2; tentative D call: TRBD2 (6 bases). This CDR3 has 14 amino acids. Trimming shortened V by 6 bases and J by 9 bases, and 17 bases separated the two germline ends. CDR1 and CDR2 (germline): KGHSH, LQKENI. CDR3 sequence reads: CASSWASVERELFF. CDR3 in DNA: TGTGCCAGCTCTTGGGCTAGCGTCGAGAGGGAGCTGTTTTTT.

J is TRBJ2-1 and V is TRBV20-1; 8 bases are shared with TRBD2. CDR3 length equals 15 residues. The germline CDR1 and CDR2 sequences are DFQATT and SNEGSKA (reference sequence). V shed 6 bases, J shed 8 bases, and the junction held 15 bases outside the gene matches. This CDR3 is CSAPGGGIGTDEQFF. CDR3 sequence (DNA): TGCAGTGCCCCGGGCGGGGGGATAGGTACGGATGAGCAGTTCTTC.

This clonotype was picked up one time. This chain uses TRBV3-1 with TRBJ2-5; 9 bases are a match to TRBD2. Trimming at V came to 10 bases and at J to 2 bases, leaving 8 bases not matched to a gene. CDR3 length: 14 residues. From germline, CDR1 is LGHDT and CDR2 YNNKEL (reference sequence). The chain's CDR3 is CATHLAGGQETQYF. DNA of the CDR3: TGTGCCACCCACCTGGCGGGAGGGCAAGAGACCCAGTACTTC.

The gene calls are TRBV20-1 and TRBJ2-3; no definite D call. The CDR3 spans 10 residues. Germline V gene data show CDR1 as DFQATT and CDR2 as SNEGSKA (reference sequence). V was trimmed by 1 base and J by 8 bases, leaving 4 bases between them. The CDR3 region is CSARGATQYF. The CDR3 nucleotides read TGCAGTGCTAGAGGTGCTACGCAGTATTTT.

CDR3: CSASAGLAGGFSEQFF. The CDR3 region has the DNA TGCAGTGCTAGCGCAGGACTAGCGGGGGGCTTTAGTGAGCAGTTCTTC. The chain carries TRBV20-1 and TRBJ2-1, with 14 bases matching TRBD2. Germline V gives CDR1 DFQATT, CDR2 SNEGSKA (reference sequence). The CDR3 sequence is 16 residues long. The V gene end was trimmed by 3 bases and the J gene end by 9 bases; junction bases not matched to a gene: 10.

This clonotype was seen a few times. The V call is TRBV5-1, the J call TRBJ2-6; tentatively, D is TRBD1 (7 bases). The CDR3 is 17 amino acids. The V end lost 4 bases, the J end lost 1 base, and 15 bases lay between the germline ends. CDR1 and CDR2 (germline): SGHRS, YFSETQ. In DNA form, the CDR3 reads TGCGCCAGCAGCGCGGAGGGGACAGTTTCTGGGGCCAACGTCCTGACTTTC. Encoded protein: CASSAEGTVSGANVLTF.

This clonotype was recorded once. The chain employs TRBV10-2 and TRBJ2-3; TRBD2 aligns across 11 bases. Per the germline V gene, CDR1 is WSHSY and CDR2 is SAAADI. Unmatched junction bases numbered 12, after V lost 6 bases and J lost 4 bases. The CDR3 has 17 residues. The CDR3 bases are TGCGCCAGCAGCCCGAGGAGGGTAGCGGGAGGGCCAGATACGCAGTATTTT. Encoded protein: CASSPRRVAGGPDTQYF.

The chain employs TRBV11-2 and TRBJ2-1; no definite D call. V lost 5 bases and J 1 base, leaving 12 bases between the germline ends. The CDR3 is 15 amino acids. In germline, CDR1 is SGHAT, CDR2 FQNNGV. The CDR3 loop is CASSPWLRSYNEQFF. The CDR3 nucleotides are TGTGCCAGCAGCCCCTGGTTGCGTTCCTACAATGAGCAGTTCTTC. Based on the CDR3 plus reference TRBV11-2 and TRBJ2-1, the full variable domain is EAGVAQSPRYKIIEKRQSVAFWCNPISGHATLYWYQQILGQGPKLLIQFQNNGVVDDSQLPKDRFSAERLKGVDSTLKIQPAKLEDSAVYLCASSPWLRSYNEQFFGPGTRLTVL.

The chain couples TRBV12-3 or TRBV12-4 to TRBJ2-1; 7 bases line up with TRBD2. This CDR3 contains 16 residues. The V gene end was trimmed by 6 bases and the J gene end by 3 bases; junction bases not matched to a gene: 11. Written as DNA, the CDR3 is TGTGCCAGCAGCTCCTCCGGGAGGACTAACTACAATGAGCAGTTCTTC. It yields the protein CASSSSGRTNYNEQFF.

This clonotype was detected only a few times. The rearrangement links TRBV20-1 to TRBJ2-3; D remains unclear. Germline CDR1 DFQATT, CDR2 SNEGSKA (reference sequence). This CDR3 comprises 12 residues. V was cut by 1 base and J by 4 bases, with 6 bases left in between. CDR3 region: CSARGSPDTQYF. The CDR3 nucleotides are TGCAGTGCTAGAGGCTCCCCAGATACGCAGTATTTT.

The V gene is TRBV20-1, the J gene TRBJ1-1; unclear D gene. The CDR3 loop spans 15 amino acids. The germline V gene encodes CDR1 DFQATT and CDR2 SNEGSKA (reference sequence). The ends were cut back, 1 base at V and 1 base at J, with 13 bases in the middle. CDR3 nucleotide sequence: TGCAGTGCTAGAGTCATGGGCAGGTGGAACACTGAAGCTTTCTTT. Translation: CSARVMGRWNTEAFF.

A few counts support this clonotype. The chain employs TRBV10-2 and TRBJ1-2, with D unresolved. CDR1 is WSHSY and CDR2 is SAAADI in the germline V gene. CDR3 size: 15 residues. V was cut by 2 bases and J by 4 bases, with 14 bases left in between. In nucleotides, the CDR3 is TGCGCCAGCAGTGAGGAAGAAAAGGGTAGCTATGGCTACACCTTC. Amino acid sequence: CASSEEEKGSYGYTF.

This clonotype was observed a few times. This chain joins TRBV7-9 and TRBJ2-3, with 11 nucleotides matching TRBD2. The CDR3 contains 16 residues. The trim removed 3 bases at V and 5 bases at J, leaving 7 bases unmatched. Germline V CDR1 and CDR2: SEHNR, FQNEAQ (reference sequence). This CDR3 is CASSFLAGGREDTQYF. The CDR3 DNA reads as TGTGCCAGCAGCTTCTTAGCGGGAGGGCGGGAAGATACGCAGTATTTT.

This clonotype appeared a few times. The rearrangement uses TRBV29-1 and TRBJ2-7, with 8 bases lining up with TRBD2. Germline V CDR1 and CDR2: SQVTM, ANQGSEA. The ends lost 5 bases at V and 5 bases at J; junction bases unmatched: 11. This CDR3 has 14 amino acids. This CDR3 reads CSVSKGAGVHEQYF. In nucleotides, the CDR3 is TGCAGCGTTTCAAAAGGAGCGGGAGTTCACGAGCAGTACTTC.